These T cell receptor beta chains were read from a single sample in a study of blood T cell repertoires in COVID-19. Profiling relied on immunoSEQ multiplex PCR, and the TCRdb table lists in-frame clones only, not all of them. Altogether roughly 290,000 clones are present, around 90% being singletons, with the ten largest covering approximately 5.7%. The sequenced sample was PBMCs or T cells enriched from blood (not recorded which). Receptor source: a woman between 40 and 50 years old who had recovered from COVID-19. CDR3s include the opening cysteine and the closing phenylalanine or tryptophan. Part of the rows lack a size; the others show once, few, many or a class for expanded clones.

j_call v_call clone_size cdr3_aa
TRBJ1-3 TRBV7-9 NA CASSPQGNTIYF
TRBJ1-5 TRBV19 NA CASSMGQGLTQPQHF
TRBJ1-4 TRBV27 NA CASSSNEKLFF
TRBJ2-1 TRBV5-1 NA CASGRGAGDSYNEQFF
TRBJ2-3 TRBV3-1/TRBV3-2 NA CASSPLAGASTDTQYF
TRBJ1-4 TRBV7-2 NA CASSSEGLSNEKLFF
TRBJ2-3 TRBV5-4 NA CASSLQKAGGGDTQYF
TRBJ1-1 TRBV5-4 NA CASSLPARNAEAFF
TRBJ2-7 TRBV4-2 NA CASSQGAGVGYEQYF
TRBJ2-2 TRBV19 NA CASTMQLSGLAGVGELFF
TRBJ2-2 TRBV28 NA CASSLASGRADTGELFF
TRBJ2-3 TRBV7-9 few CASSLNIIDTQYF
TRBJ1-2 TRBV7-2 NA CASSLERTGGYGYTF
TRBJ2-7 TRBV7-2 NA CASSPAGASYEQYF